This TCR beta chain was sequenced during a study of human T cells and chemical hapten exposure. Germline trimming cut 4 bases from V and 2 bases from J; bases unmatched to any gene: 8. The CDR3 length is 14 residues. Per germline, CDR1 SQVTM and CDR2 ANQGSEA. The time point is: pre-sensitization, week 0. Treatment of the sample: therapeutic diphenylcyclopropenone sensitization with weekly scalp DPC. TCRdb reanalysed the RACE reads using MiXCR and keeps one entry per CDR3 protein. Here the sample spans approximately 400,000 distinct CDR3 sequences, 5% to 6.5% being singletons. The sequencing used whole blood, collected in connection with sensitization to the hapten diphenylcyclopropenone (DPC). This TCR derives from a woman between 50 and 59 years old with alopecia areata. Some clones in this sample may be carry-over from other donors' samples. The rearrangement joins TRBV29-1 to TRBJ2-7, with 7 bases identical to TRBD1. In nucleotides, the CDR3 is TGCAGCGTTGCCTCGACAGGGTCCACCTACGAGCAGTACTTC. Residues: CSVASTGSTYEQYF.